One and the same sample provided the 21 T cell receptor beta chains below, sequenced in a study of Graves' ophthalmopathy and Graves' hyperthyroidism (dated by TCRdb to the late 2010s). TCRdb names Illumina HiSeq 2000 as the instrument used. For repertoire sequencing, TCR beta CDR3 regions were amplified from RNA transcripts. The first round of RT-PCR was done with HTBI primers and the Qiagen OneStep RT-PCR kit, and was followed by a second round of multiplex PCR, then size selection and purification. In-frame beta chains were kept once TCRdb had trimmed the public reads at Q25 with fastp and called clones with MiXCR. Rows with one shared CDR3 protein collapse into an entry with the most common genes and DNA. The sample has over a million distinct CDR3 sequences on record, about 38% of them singletons. The ten largest account for around 10% of the sample. The specimen was peripheral blood or thyroid tissue (not recorded which). These receptors were collected from an adult man with Graves' hyperthyroidism.

Comment on this clonotype: Its ends do not fully match the called genes, so a read error is possible. The chain has TRBV2 and TRBJ1-1; perhaps TRBD1 as D (5 bases). CDR1 is SNHLY, CDR2 FYNNEI, per germline. The CDR3 is 17 amino acids. This chain's CDR3 is CASSYRRGTEESTDAFF. CDR3 sequence (DNA): TGTGCCAGCAGTTACCGGCGGGGCACGGAGGAGAGCACTGACGCTTTCTTT.

Regarding this clonotype: With a much larger clone just one base away, this may be a read error. The J gene is TRBJ2-5, the V gene TRBV7-9; D might be TRBD2 (6 bases). Per germline, CDR1 SEHNR and CDR2 FQNEAQ (reference sequence). This CDR3 has 15 amino acids. The ends were cut back, 9 bases at V and 5 bases at J, with 22 bases in the middle. CDR3 nucleotide sequence: TGTGCCAGTAGTCTCACGGGAGCCGAGGACGAGACCCAGTACTTC. Amino acids: CASSLTGAEDETQYF.

In its sample, this clonotype was seen many times. The V and J genes are TRBV11-2 and TRBJ1-3, with a possible D match to TRBD1 (5 bases). Trimming stripped 8 bases from V and 4 bases from J, with 18 bases between. The V gene's germline CDR1 is SGHAT and CDR2 FQNNGV. The CDR3 length is 15 residues. The CDR3 loop reads CASERRGTFGNTIYF. For the CDR3, the DNA is TGTGCCAGCGAAAGGAGGGGAACTTTCGGAAACACCATATATTTT.

This clonotype was recorded a few times. The V gene is TRBV29-1, the J gene TRBJ1-1; D is possibly TRBD1 (6 bases). The CDR3 runs to 11 residues. V was cut by 6 bases and J by 7 bases, with 12 bases left in between. Germline V gene sequence: CDR1 SQVTM, CDR2 ANQGSEA. The CDR3 DNA sequence: TGCAGCGTGAACACAGGGTTTGAAGCTTTCTTT. It codes for CSVNTGFEAFF.

The J gene is TRBJ1-2, the V gene TRBV5-6; D remains ambiguous. Germline lookup yields CDR1 SGHDT and CDR2 YYEEEE. The ends were cut back, 0 bases at V and 2 bases at J, with 17 bases in the middle. The CDR3 covers 17 residues. CDR3 loop: CASSLGWWAELNYGYTF. For the CDR3, the DNA is TGTGCCAGCAGCTTGGGGTGGTGGGCTGAACTCAACTATGGCTACACCTTC. Variable domain in full (rest from reference TRBV5-6 and TRBJ1-2): DAGVTQSPTHLIKTRGQQVTLRCSPKSGHDTVSWYQQALGQGPQFIFQYYEEEERQRGNFPDRFSGHQFPNYSSELNVNALLLGDSALYLCASSLGWWAELNYGYTFGSGTRLTVV.

A remark on this clonotype: A much more abundant neighbour one base away suggests this may be a read error. The chain recombines TRBV6-5 with TRBJ2-7, with D perhaps assigned TRBD1 or TRBD2 (5 bases each). Germline-derived CDR1 and CDR2 are MNHEY and SVGAGI. This CDR3 region has 12 residues. As DNA, the CDR3 is TGTGCCGTACGAGACGGGGCCTACGAGCACTACTTC. The encoded protein is CAVRDGAYEHYF.

The CDR3 here is CASSLWRMEKLFF. Written as DNA, the CDR3 is TGTGCCAGCAGCTTATGGCGGATGGAAAAACTGTTTTTT. The chain recombines TRBV10-3 with TRBJ1-4; D gene ambiguous. Germline V lookup: CDR1 ENHRY, CDR2 SYGVKD. CDR3 length: 13 amino acids. V was shortened by 10 bases and J by 8 bases, with 17 bases between the two germline ends.

J is TRBJ1-2 and V is TRBV10-3; unclear D gene. CDR3 size: 12 residues. Per the germline V gene, CDR1 is ENHRY and CDR2 is SYGVKD. V lost 7 bases to trimming and J lost 4 bases, with 10 bases between them. DNA for the CDR3: TGTGCCATCACCCAAGTCTTCTATGGCTACACCTTC. It encodes CAITQVFYGYTF.

This clonotype was seen at least ten times. The V and J genes are TRBV5-1 and TRBJ1-1; D possibly corresponds to TRBD1 (6 bases). V gave up 2 bases and J gave up 0 bases, with 14 bases separating them. This CDR3 region has 16 residues. CDR1 is SGHRS, CDR2 YFSETQ, per germline. CDR3 loop: CASSFPSQGMNTEAFF. For the CDR3, the DNA is TGCGCCAGCAGCTTTCCCTCCCAGGGGATGAACACTGAAGCTTTCTTT. The full variable domain, in which reference TRBV5-1 and TRBJ1-1 provide the parts outside the CDR3, is KAGVTQTPRYLIKTRGQQVTLSCSPISGHRSVSWYQQTPGQGLQFLFEYFSETQRNKGNFPGRFSGRQFSNSRSEMNVSTLELGDSALYLCASSFPSQGMNTEAFFGQGTRLTVV.

The chain is built from TRBV15 and TRBJ1-6; the match to TRBD1 covers 8 bases. The CDR3 sequence is 14 residues long. V was pared by 6 bases and J by 10 bases, with 8 bases of the junction left unmatched. Germline CDR1 and CDR2: LNHNV and YYDKDF (reference sequence). The DNA for the CDR3 is TGTGCCACCAGGGAGGACAGGGTTGGCTCACCCCTCCACTTT. Translated: CATREDRVGSPLHF.

The table lists this clonotype with a few counts. The rearrangement uses TRBV7-2 and TRBJ2-3; tentative D call: TRBD2 (5 bases). Germline loops: CDR1 SGHTA, CDR2 FQGNSA. V lost 3 bases and J lost 3, with 13 bases in between. The CDR3 extends over 15 amino acids. This chain's CDR3 is CASSLRAATTDTQYF. The CDR3 DNA sequence: TGTGCCAGCAGCTTGAGGGCCGCTACTACAGATACGCAGTATTTT. Filled out from reference TRBV7-2 and TRBJ2-3, the complete variable domain reads GAGVSQSPSNKVTEKGKDVELRCDPISGHTALYWYRQSLGQGLEFLIYFQGNSAPDKSGLPSDRFSAERTGGSVSTLTIQRTQQEDSAVYLCASSLRAATTDTQYFGPGTRLTVL.

This clonotype was detected many times. V usage is TRBV29-1 and J usage is TRBJ1-2; D perhaps matches TRBD1 (5 bases). CDR1 and CDR2 (germline): SQVTM, ANQGSEA. This CDR3 comprises 15 residues. Trimming shortened V by 2 bases and J by 2 bases, and 15 bases separated the two germline ends. The CDR3 DNA reads TGCAGCGTTGAAAGGAGGGGTGGGGCGAACTATGGCTACACCTTC. It codes for CSVERRGGANYGYTF.

This clonotype has more than one count but fewer than ten. The rearrangement joins TRBV9 to TRBJ1-2, with D perhaps matching TRBD1 (6 bases). CDR3 size: 14 residues. Germline-derived CDR1 and CDR2 are SGDLS and YYNGEE. V lost 4 bases and J lost 8, with 18 bases in between. CDR3 region: CASSSLRTDGGYTF. As DNA, the CDR3 is TGTGCCAGCAGCAGCCTTCGGACAGATGGCGGCTACACCTTC.

This clonotype showed up many times. V is TRBV2 and J is TRBJ1-1; weak D call: TRBD1 (6 bases). Looked up from germline, CDR1 is SNHLY and CDR2 is FYNNEI. This CDR3 region has 14 residues. Trimming removed 6 bases from V and 4 bases from J, with 15 bases in between. In DNA, the CDR3 is TGTGCCAGCAGCGCCACAGGGATTGGCACTGAAGCTTTCTTT. This translates into CASSATGIGTEAFF.

This clonotype occurred many times. The rearrangement links TRBV20-1 to TRBJ1-1; D may be TRBD1 (6 bases). V lost 0 bases, J lost 3 bases, and 11 bases lay in between. Germline values: CDR1 DFQATT, CDR2 SNEGSKA (reference sequence). This CDR3 contains 14 residues. The CDR3 DNA reads as TGCAGTGCTAGAGAGGGGGGGCGGGACACTGAAGCTTTCTTT. Translated, it gives CSAREGGRDTEAFF.

This chain connects TRBV15 to TRBJ1-4; a weak D match, TRBD1 (5 bases). This CDR3 is 14 amino acids long. In germline, CDR1 is LNHNV, CDR2 YYDKDF (reference sequence). The ends were cut back, 0 bases at V and 10 bases at J, with 12 bases in the middle. For the CDR3, the DNA is TGTGCCACCAGCAGAGATCGGGGCTCTGGAAAACTGTTTTTT. It yields the protein CATSRDRGSGKLFF.

This chain connects TRBV30 to TRBJ2-2; 7 bases fit TRBD2. In germline, CDR1 is GTSNPN, CDR2 SVGIG (reference sequence). CDR3 length equals 15 residues. V lost 4 bases and J lost 7; bases outside the gene matches: 12. Here the CDR3 DNA reads TGTGCCTGGAAGAACCCCGGACTAGTGTTCGGGGAGCTGTTTTTT. Translated, it gives CAWKNPGLVFGELFF. The full variable domain, with the rest looked up from reference TRBV30 and TRBJ2-2, is SQTIHQWPATLVQPVGSPLSLECTVEGTSNPNLYWYRQAAGRGLQLLFYSVGIGQISSEVPQNLSASRPQDRQFILSSKKLLLSDSGFYLCAWKNPGLVFGELFFGEGSRLTVL.

V usage is TRBV11-2 and J usage is TRBJ2-2; D is undetermined. Germline-derived CDR1 and CDR2 are SGHAT and FQNNGV. This CDR3 spans 15 amino acids. Trimming took off 3 bases at V and 8 bases at J, with 16 bases between the two ends. CDR3 DNA: TGTGCCAGCAGCTTGATTCTGCGGAGTGGGGGGGAGCTGTTTTTT. This sequence encodes CASSLILRSGGELFF.

The V and J genes are TRBV6-2 or TRBV6-3 and TRBJ2-2, with D perhaps matching TRBD1 (6 bases). Per germline, CDR1 MNHEY and CDR2 SVGEGT. Deletions cut 6 bases from V and 2 bases from J, with 13 bases between. The CDR3 runs 15 residues. The CDR3 sequence is CASSSGQINTGELFF. As DNA, the CDR3 is TGTGCCAGCAGCTCGGGACAAATCAACACCGGGGAGCTGTTTTTT.

This clonotype was seen at least ten times. The V and J genes are TRBV19 and TRBJ2-7; 10 nucleotides align to TRBD2. Germline values: CDR1 LNHDA, CDR2 SQIVND (reference sequence). The CDR3 is 16 residues long. V was pared by 3 bases and J by 1 base, with 6 bases of the junction left unmatched. The DNA for the CDR3 is TGTGCCAGTAGTATGAGGTGGACTAGCGGATCCTACGAGCAGTACTTC. Translated: CASSMRWTSGSYEQYF. Full variable domain (missing parts from reference TRBV19 and TRBJ2-7): DGGITQSPKYLFRKEGQNVTLSCEQNLNHDAMYWYRQDPGQGLRLIYYSQIVNDFQKGDIAEGYSVSREKKESFPLTVTSAQKNPTAFYLCASSMRWTSGSYEQYFGPGTRLTVT.

This chain uses TRBV29-1 with TRBJ2-1; TRBD2 matches 9 bases. This CDR3 region has 13 residues. The germline V gene encodes CDR1 SQVTM and CDR2 ANQGSEA. The ends lost 7 bases at V and 2 bases at J; junction bases unmatched: 3. CDR3 protein: CSASGDTYNEQFF. CDR3 bases: TGCAGCGCTAGCGGGGACACCTACAATGAGCAGTTCTTC.